This T cell receptor beta chain was sequenced during a study of blood T cell repertoires in COVID-19. The wider study: PBMCs, B-cell-depleted T cells, or T cells provided the cDNA or gDNA that made up the material.

The repertoire was sequenced with immunoSEQ multiplex PCR; TCRdb's copy has only in-frame clones and lacks some. The sample gives around 160,000 clones, 85% to 95% of which show up once; less than 2% is in the top ten. CDR1 SGHTA and CDR2 FQGNSA come from the germline V gene. V dropped 2 bases and J dropped 6 bases, with 8 bases sitting between them. CDR3 length: 13 residues. The receptor was isolated from a woman aged 55-70 years with COVID-19, enrolled during active disease. Sequenced: peripheral blood. V is TRBV7-2 and J is TRBJ2-1; D perhaps matches TRBD2 (6 bases). The CDR3 region is CASSLLGGNEQFF. The DNA for the CDR3 is TGTGCCAGCAGCTTACTCGGGGGCAATGAGCAGTTCTTC.